This TCR beta chain was recorded in a study of OX40 agonist ivuxolimab in advanced cancers. Whole-study context: With ivuxolimab, an agonistic anti-OX40 (CD134) antibody, patients were treated. Mean age approximately 66 years, range about 20 to 90; around 80% male. Of the patients, three showed partial responses, one with hepatocellular carcinoma and two with cutaneous melanoma.

Germline CDR1 reads SGDLS; CDR2 reads YYNGEE. V was trimmed by 3 bases and J by 4 bases, leaving 16 bases between them. The CDR3 spans 15 residues. TCRdb's copy holds only in-frame clones and misses some; the assay was immunoSEQ multiplex PCR. The sample lists about 95,000 clones; roughly 89% were seen once. The chain is built from TRBV9 and TRBJ1-2; no clear D. The sample in question was CD4+ or CD8+ T cells sorted from blood, obtained in a trial of the OX40 agonist ivuxolimab. This receptor was obtained from an adult with an advanced solid tumor such as melanoma, head and neck, liver or kidney cancer. The CDR3 coding sequence is TGTGCCAGCAGCGCTCCAAGTTTTGCCTTCTATGGCTACACCTTC. It yields the protein CASSAPSFAFYGYTF.